One sample yielded the 11 T cell receptor beta chains listed below, sequenced in a study of OX40 agonist ivuxolimab in advanced cancers. Using immunoSEQ multiplex PCR, the repertoire was profiled, and TCRdb retains in-frame clones only, with some absent. Here the sample spans about 93,000 clones, approximately 94% being singletons. Here the sequenced sample was CD4+ or CD8+ T cells sorted from blood, taken in a trial of the OX40 agonist ivuxolimab. The receptors were gathered from an adult with an advanced solid tumor such as melanoma, head and neck, liver or kidney cancer.

The chain uses TRBV5-6 and TRBJ2-7, with D maybe TRBD2 (6 bases). V dropped 0 bases and J dropped 3 bases, with 16 bases sitting between them. The CDR3 is 16 amino acids. Germline-derived CDR1 and CDR2 are SGHDT and YYEEEE. Here the CDR3 reads CASSLVGFGLIYEQYF. CDR3 nucleotides: TGTGCCAGCAGCTTGGTGGGGTTTGGACTAATCTACGAGCAGTACTTC.

This chain joins TRBV29-1 and TRBJ2-1; possibly TRBD1 for D (5 bases). The CDR3 length is 14 residues. V lost 3 bases and J lost 4, with 13 bases in between. CDR1 SQVTM and CDR2 ANQGSEA come from the germline V gene. As DNA, the CDR3 is TGCAGCGTTGACATAAGGGGAATTTACAATGAGCAGTTCTTC. It yields the protein CSVDIRGIYNEQFF.

This chain links TRBV14 with TRBJ1-5; a possible D gene is TRBD1 (6 bases). Germline lookup yields CDR1 SGHDN and CDR2 FVKESK. The CDR3 spans 13 residues. V was trimmed by 3 bases and J by 4 bases, leaving 7 bases between them. The DNA of the CDR3 is TGTGCCAGCAGCCACAGGGGTAATCAGCCCCAGCATTTT. Its translation is CASSHRGNQPQHF.

This chain connects TRBV7-9 to TRBJ1-1; TRBD1 matches at 9 bases. In germline, CDR1 is SEHNR, CDR2 FQNEAQ (reference sequence). V dropped 1 base and J dropped 8; count of bases not matched to a gene: 11. The CDR3 contains 16 residues. CDR3 amino acids: CASSLGTGAGRGEAFF. The CDR3 nucleotides are TGTGCCAGCAGCTTAGGGACAGGGGCGGGTCGGGGAGAAGCTTTCTTT.

This sequence joins TRBV4-1 and TRBJ2-3; 9 bases map to TRBD1. There are 16 residues in the CDR3. Unmatched junction bases numbered 10, after V lost 3 bases and J lost 6 bases. CDR1 MGHRA and CDR2 YSYEKL come from the germline V gene. The CDR3 DNA is TGCGCCAGCAGCCAGTCCGGGACAGGGATTTTGGATACGCAGTATTTT. Translating it yields CASSQSGTGILDTQYF.

V and J are TRBV7-6 and TRBJ2-7; 10 positions match TRBD1. The CDR3 is made up of 15 amino acids. The trim removed 3 bases at V and 2 bases at J, leaving 4 bases unmatched. Germline CDR1 reads SGHVS; CDR2 reads FNYEAQ. The CDR3 region has the DNA TGTGCCAGCAGCTTCCGGGACAGGGGCACCTACGAGCAGTACTTC. Its protein product is CASSFRDRGTYEQYF.

This clone is medium-sized within its sample. The gene calls are TRBV7-9 and TRBJ2-1, with 13 bases aligning to TRBD2. Germline CDR1 is SEHNR and CDR2 is FQNEAQ (reference sequence). The CDR3 runs 16 residues. The V and J ends lost 4 bases and 7 bases, in that order; junction bases with no gene match: 7. This CDR3 is CASSSSTSGRGNEQFF. The CDR3 nucleotides read TGTGCCAGCAGCTCTTCAACTAGCGGGAGGGGTAATGAGCAGTTCTTC.

This clone appeared a few times. V usage is TRBV11-3 and J usage is TRBJ1-1; no clear D gene. The CDR3 sequence is 13 residues long. The germline CDR1 and CDR2 sequences are SGHNT and YENEEA. The V gene lost 1 base and the J gene lost 4 bases, with 7 bases spanning the gap. CDR3 protein: CASSLVAGTEAFF. The DNA for the CDR3 is TGTGCCAGCAGCTTAGTGGCGGGCACTGAAGCTTTCTTT.

The chain combines TRBV9 with TRBJ2-1; TRBD2 matches 7 bases. Trimming took 1 base from V and 6 from J; bases not matched to a gene: 7. The CDR3 consists of 15 residues. Germline CDR1 SGDLS, CDR2 YYNGEE. CDR3 in amino acids: CASSVSSGMANEQFF. Here the CDR3 DNA reads TGTGCCAGCAGCGTATCGAGCGGGATGGCCAATGAGCAGTTCTTC.

The J gene is TRBJ2-1, the V gene TRBV4-3, with 8 bases lining up with TRBD1. V lost 0 bases and J lost 4; bases outside the gene matches: 8. Per germline, CDR1 LGHNA and CDR2 YSLEER. The CDR3 has 17 amino acids. In nucleotides, the CDR3 is TGCGCCAGCAGCCAAGATGCCAGGGACAGGTATTACAATGAGCAGTTCTTC. Translated: CASSQDARDRYYNEQFF.

The chain links TRBV2 to TRBJ1-2, with 9 nucleotides matching TRBD1. Germline CDR1 SNHLY, CDR2 FYNNEI. This CDR3 has 11 amino acids. The V and J ends lost 7 bases and 8 bases, in that order; junction bases with no gene match: 2. The CDR3 DNA sequence: TGTGCCAGCATTACAGGGGGCGGCTACACCTTC. Amino acids: CASITGGGYTF. The variable domain in full, completed from reference TRBV2 and TRBJ1-2, reads EPEVTQTPSHQVTQMGQEVILRCVPISNHLYFYWYRQILGQKVEFLVSFYNNEISEKSEIFDDQFSVERPDGSNFTLKIRSTKLEDSAMYFCASITGGGYTFGSGTRLTVV.